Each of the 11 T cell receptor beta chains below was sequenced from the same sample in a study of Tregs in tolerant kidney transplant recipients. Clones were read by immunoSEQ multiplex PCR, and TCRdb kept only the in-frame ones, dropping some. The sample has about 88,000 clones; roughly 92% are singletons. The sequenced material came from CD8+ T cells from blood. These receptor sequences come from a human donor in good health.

CDR3 nucleotide sequence: TGTGCCAGCAGTCCTAGCCGGTCGGGCTACAATGAGCAGTTCTTC. Its protein product is CASSPSRSGYNEQFF. The rearrangement joins TRBV6-5 to TRBJ2-1, with a weak D call TRBD2 (5 bases). V was clipped by 5 bases and J by 3 bases, with 14 bases between them. The CDR3 has 15 residues. Germline V gene sequence: CDR1 MNHEY, CDR2 SVGAGI.

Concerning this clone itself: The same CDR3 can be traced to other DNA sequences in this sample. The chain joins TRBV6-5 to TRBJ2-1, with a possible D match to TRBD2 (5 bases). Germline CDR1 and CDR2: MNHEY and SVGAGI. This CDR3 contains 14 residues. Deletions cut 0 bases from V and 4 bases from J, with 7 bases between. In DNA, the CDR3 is TGTGCCAGCAGTTACTCAGGGAGTTACAATGAGCAGTTCTTC. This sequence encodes CASSYSGSYNEQFF.

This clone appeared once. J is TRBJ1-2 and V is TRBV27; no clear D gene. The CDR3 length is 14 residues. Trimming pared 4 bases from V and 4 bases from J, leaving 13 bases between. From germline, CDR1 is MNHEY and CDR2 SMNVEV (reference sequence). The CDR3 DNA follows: TGTGCCAGCAGTTCAACGGGTCATTTCTATGGCTACACCTTC. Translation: CASSSTGHFYGYTF.

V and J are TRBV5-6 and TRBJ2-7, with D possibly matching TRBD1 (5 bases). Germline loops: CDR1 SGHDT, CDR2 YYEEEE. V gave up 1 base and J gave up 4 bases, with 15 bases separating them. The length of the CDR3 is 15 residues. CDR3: CASSLFRQSLYEQYF. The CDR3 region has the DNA TGTGCCAGCAGCTTGTTCAGACAGAGCCTGTACGAGCAGTACTTC.

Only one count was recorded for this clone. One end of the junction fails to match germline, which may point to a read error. This chain's CDR3 is CASEVTGGSHNEQFF. In DNA, the CDR3 is TGTGCCAGCGAGGTTACGGGGGGCTCCCACAATGAGCAGTTCTTC. This chain joins TRBV6-1 and TRBJ2-1, with D tentatively TRBD2 (7 bases). Germline loops: CDR1 MNHNS, CDR2 SASEGT. This CDR3 has 15 amino acids.

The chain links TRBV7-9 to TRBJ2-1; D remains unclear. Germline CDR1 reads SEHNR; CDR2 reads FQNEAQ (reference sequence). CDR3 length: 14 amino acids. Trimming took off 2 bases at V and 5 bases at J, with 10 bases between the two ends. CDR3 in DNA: TGTGCCAGCAGCTTATCAACCCTAGACAATGAGCAGTTCTTC. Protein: CASSLSTLDNEQFF.

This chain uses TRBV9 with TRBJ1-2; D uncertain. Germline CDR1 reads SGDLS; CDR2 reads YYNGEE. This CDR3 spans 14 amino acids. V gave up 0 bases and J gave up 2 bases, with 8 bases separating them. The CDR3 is CASSVGAVNYGYTF. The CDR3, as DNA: TGTGCCAGCAGCGTAGGAGCGGTGAACTATGGCTACACCTTC.

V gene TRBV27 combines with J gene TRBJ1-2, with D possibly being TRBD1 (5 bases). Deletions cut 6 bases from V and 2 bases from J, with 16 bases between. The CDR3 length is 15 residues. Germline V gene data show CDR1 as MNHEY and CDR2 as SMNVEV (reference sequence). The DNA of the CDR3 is TGTGCCAGCAGCCCCCATCTGGGGCTAAACTATGGCTACACCTTC. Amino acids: CASSPHLGLNYGYTF.

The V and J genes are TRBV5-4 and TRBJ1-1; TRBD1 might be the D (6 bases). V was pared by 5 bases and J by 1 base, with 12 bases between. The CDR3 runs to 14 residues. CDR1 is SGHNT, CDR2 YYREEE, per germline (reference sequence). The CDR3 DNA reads TGTGCCAGCAGTTACGACAGGCGGAACACTGAAGCTTTCTTT. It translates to CASSYDRRNTEAFF.

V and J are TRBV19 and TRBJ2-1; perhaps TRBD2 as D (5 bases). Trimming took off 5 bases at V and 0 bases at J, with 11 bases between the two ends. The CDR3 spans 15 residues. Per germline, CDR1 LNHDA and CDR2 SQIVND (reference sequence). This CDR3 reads CASSRVAISYNEQFF. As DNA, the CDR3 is TGTGCCAGTAGTCGAGTAGCGATCTCCTACAATGAGCAGTTCTTC.

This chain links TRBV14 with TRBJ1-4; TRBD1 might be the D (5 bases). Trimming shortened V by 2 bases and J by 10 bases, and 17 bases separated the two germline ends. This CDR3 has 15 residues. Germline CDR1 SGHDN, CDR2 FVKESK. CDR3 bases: TGTGCCAGCAGCCAACGGGGGGGGATAATGGCAAAACTGTTTTTT. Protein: CASSQRGGIMAKLFF.